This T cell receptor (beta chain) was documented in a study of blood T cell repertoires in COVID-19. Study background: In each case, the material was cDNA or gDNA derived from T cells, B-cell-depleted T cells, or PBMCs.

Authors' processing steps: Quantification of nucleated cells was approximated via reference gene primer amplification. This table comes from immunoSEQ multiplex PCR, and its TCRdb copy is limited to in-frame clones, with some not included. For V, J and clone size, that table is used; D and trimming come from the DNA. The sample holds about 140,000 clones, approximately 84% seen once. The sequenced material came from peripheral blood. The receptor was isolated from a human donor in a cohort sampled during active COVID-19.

CDR3 nucleotide sequence: TGTGCCTCCGCTGACAGCTACGAGCAGTACTTC. This gives the protein CASADSYEQYF. V gene TRBV2 combines with J gene TRBJ2-7, with a tentative D call TRBD1 (5 bases). This CDR3 spans 11 amino acids. Germline assignment: CDR1 SNHLY and CDR2 FYNNEI. Trimming took off 11 bases at V and 3 bases at J, with 11 bases between the two ends.